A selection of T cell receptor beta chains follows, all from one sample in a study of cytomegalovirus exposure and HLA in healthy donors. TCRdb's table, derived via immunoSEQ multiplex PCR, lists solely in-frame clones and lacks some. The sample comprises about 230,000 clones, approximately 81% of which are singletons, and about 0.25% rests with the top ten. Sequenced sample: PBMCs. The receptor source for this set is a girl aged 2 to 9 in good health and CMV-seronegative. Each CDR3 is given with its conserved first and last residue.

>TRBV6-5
CASLFDGAMNTEAFF
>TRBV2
CASRRTSAISGYEQYF
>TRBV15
CATSRAGRGQPQHF
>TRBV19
CASSQRQGFAFF
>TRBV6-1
CASSDLHQLLSEQYF
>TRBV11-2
CASSGSGPGSNYGYTF
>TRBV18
CASSLYSGGAYNEQFF
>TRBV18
CASSPQGSGYTF
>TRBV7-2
CASSLLAEGWSEQYF
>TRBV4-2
CASSQEREDYYEQYF
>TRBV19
CASSLAGGSYNEQFF
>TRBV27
CASSPLAKLKTDTQYF
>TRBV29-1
CSARTGGRGQPQHF
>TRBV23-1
CASSLNRTGGNQPQHF
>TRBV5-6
CASSFGPLPSGADTQYF
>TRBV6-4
CASSDEGPSNQPQHF
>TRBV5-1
CASSGGSYTGNTIYF
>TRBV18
CASSHQTGGETQYF
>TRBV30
CASQGLGYTF
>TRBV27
CASSPGTGRNSPLHF
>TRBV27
CASSLAVSYEQYF
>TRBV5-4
CASSTRLAGGQDEQYF
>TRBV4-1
CASSQDRDLGSPLHF
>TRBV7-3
CASSRSGQNQPQHF
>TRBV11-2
CASSDVDYSYEQYF
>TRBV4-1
CASSSQGSETQYF
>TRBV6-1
CASSPGQGNTIYF
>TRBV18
CASSPRTGTYEQYF
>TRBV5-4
CASSLPDRDGYTF
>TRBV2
CASRKTSGYNEQFF
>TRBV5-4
CASSLGGSSYEQYF
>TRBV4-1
CASKAAGGESDTQYF
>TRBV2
CASYRGAVKKNTEAFF
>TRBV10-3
CAISEAAGELFF
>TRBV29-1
CSVRTSGSPEQFF
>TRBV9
CASGPEQFF
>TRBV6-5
CASSSGVNTEAFF
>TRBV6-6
CASIDIHGQAPYEQYF
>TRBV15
CATREGSEFSRTF
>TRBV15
CATRRQVNTEAFF
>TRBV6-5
CASTSGGRTGERFF
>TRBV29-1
CSVQLGTGTRFYF
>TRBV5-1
CASSLEPGGRGQPQHF
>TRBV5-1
CASSQGQGAHEQYF
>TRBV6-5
CASSPASGVGSQYF
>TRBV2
CASKTGDPYSPLHF
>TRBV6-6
CASSYKDEGPYEQYF
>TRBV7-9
CASRPSTVLPWRWNTEAFF
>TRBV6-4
CASSDGTGGGEQYF
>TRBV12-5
CASGLSYDTSGRIYNEQFF
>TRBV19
CASSPQGTEAFF